The present T cell receptor beta chain was sequenced within a study of Ad26.COV2.S vaccination and SARS-CoV-2 variants. Per germline, CDR1 SGHDN and CDR2 FVKESK. Trimming removed 4 bases from V and 3 bases from J; junction bases left unmatched: 2. This CDR3 spans 14 amino acids. A few counts support this clone. Treatment reported: around 19 received Ad26.COV2.S at low or high dose, single or two shots; five or six received placebo; per-sample allocation not given. Sampling was performed 63 days after the first vaccine or placebo injection. At a Boston site, the person donating was an adult of 18-55 years. Measured with immunoSEQ multiplex PCR; TCRdb has only the in-frame clones, and not every one. The table has about 680,000 clones, more than 70% seen once.

The sequencing here drew on peripheral blood, taken in a trial of Ad26.COV2.S vaccine versus placebo. The sequence derives from a person aged 18-65 years who received the Ad26.COV2.S COVID-19 vaccine or a placebo. The rearrangement uses TRBV14 and TRBJ2-5; TRBD2 matches 10 bases. Written as DNA, the CDR3 is TGTGCCAGCAGCCCACTAGCGGGGAAAGAGACCCAGTACTTC. It translates to CASSPLAGKETQYF.